This T cell receptor (beta chain) was profiled in a study of blood T cell repertoires in COVID-19. Study-level information: In each case, the material was cDNA or gDNA derived from T cells, B-cell-depleted T cells, or PBMCs.

In the original analysis: Estimated nucleated cell counts came from reference gene primer amplification. Data came from immunoSEQ multiplex PCR; TCRdb stores just in-frame clones and leaves some out. D and trimming were read from the DNA, whereas the V and J calls and clone size are those reported in that table. The sample includes roughly 200,000 clones, about nine tenths of them seen just once. Clinical histories supplied by participants themselves formed the basis of cohort assignment. V was cut by 5 bases and J by 5 bases, with 13 bases left in between. CDR1 and CDR2 (germline): MDHEN, SYDVKM. This CDR3 is 14 amino acids long.

V is TRBV28 and J is TRBJ1-5, with D possibly TRBD1 on 6 matching bases. Sequencing was carried out using PBMCs or T cells enriched from blood (not recorded which). This TCR came from a man between 18 and 29 years old with acute COVID-19. CDR3 sequence reads: CASSPRDKDQPQHF. The CDR3 nucleotides are TGTGCCAGCAGTCCCAGGGACAAAGATCAGCCCCAGCATTTT.